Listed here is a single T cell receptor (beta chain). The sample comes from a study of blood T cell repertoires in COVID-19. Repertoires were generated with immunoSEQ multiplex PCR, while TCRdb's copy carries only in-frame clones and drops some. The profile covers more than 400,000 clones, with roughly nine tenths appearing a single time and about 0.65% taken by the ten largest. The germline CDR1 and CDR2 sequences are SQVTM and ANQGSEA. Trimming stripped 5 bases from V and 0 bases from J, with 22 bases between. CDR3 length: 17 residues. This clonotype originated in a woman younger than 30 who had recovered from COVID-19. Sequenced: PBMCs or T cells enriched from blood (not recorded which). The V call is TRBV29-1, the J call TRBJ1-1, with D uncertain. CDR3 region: CSVHHPGSLPLNTEAFF. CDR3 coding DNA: TGCAGCGTTCACCACCCGGGGAGCTTACCTCTGAACACTGAAGCTTTCTTT.